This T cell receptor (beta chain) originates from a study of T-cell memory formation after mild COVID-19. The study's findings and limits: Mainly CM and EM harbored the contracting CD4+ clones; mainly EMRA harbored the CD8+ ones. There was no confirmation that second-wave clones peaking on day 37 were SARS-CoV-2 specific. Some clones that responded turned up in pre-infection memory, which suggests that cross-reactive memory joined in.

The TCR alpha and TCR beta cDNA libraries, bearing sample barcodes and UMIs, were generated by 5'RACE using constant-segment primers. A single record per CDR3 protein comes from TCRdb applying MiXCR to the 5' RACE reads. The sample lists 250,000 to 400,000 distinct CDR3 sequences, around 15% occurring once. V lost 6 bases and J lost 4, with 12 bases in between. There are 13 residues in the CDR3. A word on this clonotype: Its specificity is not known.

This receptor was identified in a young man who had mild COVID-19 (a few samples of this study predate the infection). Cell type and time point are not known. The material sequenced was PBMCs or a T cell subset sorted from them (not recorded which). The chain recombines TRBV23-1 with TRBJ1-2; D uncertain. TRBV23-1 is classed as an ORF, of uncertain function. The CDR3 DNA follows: TGCGCCAGCAGACGGCAGTCGGTCTATGGCTACACCTTC. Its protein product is CASRRQSVYGYTF.